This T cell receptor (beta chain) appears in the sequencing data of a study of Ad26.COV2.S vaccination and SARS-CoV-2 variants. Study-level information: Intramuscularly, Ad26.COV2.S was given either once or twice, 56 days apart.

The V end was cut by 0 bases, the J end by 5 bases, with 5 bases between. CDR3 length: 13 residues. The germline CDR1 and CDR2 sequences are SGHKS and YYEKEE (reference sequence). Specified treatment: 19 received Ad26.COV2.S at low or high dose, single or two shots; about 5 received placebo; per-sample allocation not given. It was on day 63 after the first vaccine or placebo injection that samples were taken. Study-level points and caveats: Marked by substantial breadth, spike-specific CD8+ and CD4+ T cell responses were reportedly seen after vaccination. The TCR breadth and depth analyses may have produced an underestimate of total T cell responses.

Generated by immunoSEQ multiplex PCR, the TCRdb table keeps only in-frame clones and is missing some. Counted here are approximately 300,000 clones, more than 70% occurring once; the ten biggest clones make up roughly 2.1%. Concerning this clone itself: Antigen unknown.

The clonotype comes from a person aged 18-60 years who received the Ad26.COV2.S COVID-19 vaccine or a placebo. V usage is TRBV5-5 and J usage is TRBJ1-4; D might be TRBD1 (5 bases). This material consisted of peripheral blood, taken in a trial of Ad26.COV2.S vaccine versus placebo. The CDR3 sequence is CASSLGQNEKLFF. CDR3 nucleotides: TGTGCCAGCAGCTTGGGACAGAATGAAAAACTGTTTTTT.